The 22 T cell receptor beta chains presented below share a single source sample, sequenced in a study of CD8 T cells in cerebrospinal fluid in Alzheimer's disease. TCRdb reprocessed the 10x single-cell sequencing reads, keeping one entry per CDR3 protein, no DNA. This table holds more than 1,000 distinct CDR3 sequences. The material sequenced was cerebrospinal fluid. The receptors here all came from a human donor in good health.

Its frequency marks this clonotype as large. The CDR3 sequence is CASSVAGGNYGYTF. This chain joins TRBV9 and TRBJ1-2; TCRdb lists TRBD1, though no DNA is available to test this call. CDR3 length equals 14 residues. CDR1 is SGDLS and CDR2 is YYNGEE in the germline V gene.

In terms of frequency, this clonotype is large (0.1 to 1%). This chain links TRBV5-1 with TRBJ2-2; absent DNA, TCRdb's TRBD1 call cannot be checked. CDR3 size: 16 residues. Germline CDR1 and CDR2: SGHRS and YFSETQ. This CDR3 reads CASSSQGAPGTGELFF.

This clonotype is medium-sized by frequency. This chain joins TRBV9 and TRBJ2-5; lacking DNA, the TRBD2 call made by TCRdb goes unchecked. Germline CDR1 SGDLS, CDR2 YYNGEE. CDR3 length: 17 residues. The CDR3 loop reads CASSVDRGGRAQETQYF. Based on the CDR3 plus reference TRBV9 and TRBJ2-5, the full variable domain is DSGVTQTPKHLITATGQRVTLRCSPRSGDLSVYWYQQSLDQGLQFLIQYYNGEERAKGNILERFSAQQFPDLHSELNLSSLELGDSALYFCASSVDRGGRAQETQYFGPGTRLLVL.

By frequency, this clonotype is medium-sized. This chain joins TRBV7-6 and TRBJ1-2; TCRdb proposes TRBD1, but this gene call is untestable without DNA. CDR3 length: 13 amino acids. Germline CDR1 and CDR2: SGHVS and FNYEAQ. The CDR3 is CASSSSGSYGYTF.

In terms of frequency, this clonotype is medium-sized. The chain uses TRBV18 and TRBJ1-6; with no DNA, the TCRdb D assignment of TRBD1 cannot be verified. Germline lookup yields CDR1 KGHSH and CDR2 LQKENI. This CDR3 is 18 amino acids long. The CDR3 loop is CASSFDRGLSSYNSPLHF.

This clonotype is deemed medium-sized (0.01 to 0.1%) by its frequency. This chain connects TRBV19 to TRBJ2-1; there is no DNA to check the TCRdb D call of TRBD2. The V gene's germline CDR1 is LNHDA and CDR2 SQIVND (reference sequence). CDR3 size: 18 residues. CDR3 sequence reads: CASSILRPGLVFYNEQFF.

By frequency, this clonotype is medium-sized. The V and J genes are TRBV12-3 or TRBV12-4 and TRBJ2-3; with no DNA, the TCRdb D assignment of TRBD2 cannot be verified. This CDR3 is 16 amino acids long. This CDR3 is CASSSKTSGRVDTQYF.

This clonotype is large (0.1 to 1%) by frequency. V gene TRBV6-5 combines with J gene TRBJ2-1. The germline CDR1 and CDR2 sequences are MNHEY and SVGAGI. The CDR3 has 13 amino acids. Here the CDR3 reads CASIDARNNEQFF.

This clonotype is identified as medium-sized from frequency. The V call is TRBV27, the J call TRBJ1-1; as DNA is missing, the TRBD1 call by TCRdb cannot be tested. CDR1 MNHEY and CDR2 SMNVEV come from the germline V gene (reference sequence). The length of the CDR3 is 16 residues. The CDR3 here is CASMGSGTGKNTEAFF.

Considering frequency, this clonotype is large. The gene calls are TRBV4-1 and TRBJ2-7; the D call of TRBD1 rests on TCRdb alone, since no DNA is present to check it. The length of the CDR3 is 17 residues. From germline, CDR1 is MGHRA and CDR2 YSYEKL. CDR3 sequence: CASSQVHSGAAPFEQYF.

The chain uses TRBV28 and TRBJ2-3; as DNA is missing, the TRBD1 call by TCRdb cannot be tested. This CDR3 comprises 18 residues. Germline V gene lookup returns CDR1 MDHEN and CDR2 SYDVKM. The CDR3 spells CASSPRREGRWGTDTQYF.

By frequency, this clonotype is medium-sized (0.01 to 0.1%). The CDR3 here is CASSPPPYGTDTQYF. J is TRBJ2-3 and V is TRBV9; TCRdb's D call, TRBD1, is unchecked because there is no DNA. From germline, CDR1 is SGDLS and CDR2 YYNGEE. The CDR3 runs to 15 residues.

This clonotype registers large (0.1 to 1%) by frequency. This chain connects TRBV4-1 to TRBJ2-7; TCRdb proposes TRBD2, but this gene call is untestable without DNA. The CDR3 contains 14 residues. Per the germline V gene, CDR1 is MGHRA and CDR2 is YSYEKL. CDR3 region: CASSRSGREYEQYF.

This chain links TRBV6-6 with TRBJ1-2; TCRdb returns TRBD1, unconfirmable since there is no DNA. Per germline, CDR1 MNHNY and CDR2 SVGAGI (reference sequence). The CDR3 spans 15 residues. CDR3 amino acids: CASSNDGGRFYGYTF.

In terms of frequency, this clonotype is large. The chain has TRBV6-5 and TRBJ1-2; TCRdb names TRBD1, which stays unverified in the absence of DNA. The CDR3 covers 13 residues. Germline V gives CDR1 MNHEY, CDR2 SVGAGI. CDR3 residues: CASSQDRVRGYTF.

Considering frequency, this clonotype is medium-sized. The chain has TRBV5-1 and TRBJ2-2; the D call of TRBD1 rests on TCRdb alone, since no DNA is present to check it. The germline V gene has CDR1 SGHRS and CDR2 YFSETQ. This CDR3 contains 17 residues. CDR3 in amino acids: CASSLAYGGLDTGELFF.

V and J are TRBV4-1 and TRBJ1-1; the D call from TCRdb, TRBD1, cannot be confirmed without DNA. The germline V gene encodes CDR1 MGHRA and CDR2 YSYEKL. This CDR3 contains 16 residues. CDR3 region: CASSHRQGDMNTEAFF.

Its frequency marks this clonotype as medium-sized. The chain joins TRBV18 to TRBJ2-3; TCRdb's assignment of TRBD2 cannot be checked, as there is no DNA. The CDR3 loop spans 16 amino acids. Germline V gene lookup returns CDR1 KGHSH and CDR2 LQKENI. The chain's CDR3 is CASSPTSGRSADTQYF.

This clonotype is identified as medium-sized from frequency. The rearrangement joins TRBV15 to TRBJ1-1; checking the TCRdb D call of TRBD1 is not possible without DNA. The CDR3 runs to 16 residues. CDR1 LNHNV and CDR2 YYDKDF come from the germline V gene (reference sequence). Here the CDR3 reads CATSRDTGRAGTEAFF.

Measured by frequency, this clonotype is medium-sized. The chain is built from TRBV20-1 and TRBJ1-1. CDR3 length: 11 residues. Germline CDR1 reads DFQATT; CDR2 reads SNEGSKA (reference sequence). CDR3: CSESSGGEAFF.

According to its frequency, this clonotype is medium-sized. This chain joins TRBV14 and TRBJ2-7; there is no DNA to check the TCRdb D call of TRBD1. Germline V gene data show CDR1 as SGHDN and CDR2 as FVKESK. This CDR3 spans 13 amino acids. CDR3 sequence: CASSQSPGGLQYF. Drawing the rest from reference TRBV14 and TRBJ2-7, the complete variable domain is EAGVTQFPSHSVIEKGQTVTLRCDPISGHDNLYWYRRVMGKEIKFLLHFVKESKQDESGMPNNRFLAERTGGTYSTLKVQPAELEDSGVYFCASSQSPGGLQYFGPGTRLTVT.

Frequency places this clonotype as medium-sized. The chain joins TRBV7-9 to TRBJ2-1; TCRdb selects TRBD2, and the lack of DNA leaves this call unchecked. Germline V gene lookup returns CDR1 SEHNR and CDR2 FQNEAQ (reference sequence). CDR3 length: 19 residues. The CDR3 sequence is CASSLPPGLAGGRYNEQFF. Full variable domain (remainder filled in from reference TRBV7-9 and TRBJ2-1): DTGVSQNPRHKITKRGQNVTFRCDPISEHNRLYWYRQTLGQGPEFLTYFQNEAQLEKSRLLSDRFSAERPKGSFSTLEIQRTEQGDSAMYLCASSLPPGLAGGRYNEQFFGPGTRLTVL.